These 25 T cell receptor beta chains share one sample of origin, sequenced in a study of T cell responses to AZD1222 COVID-19 vaccine. Here immunoSEQ multiplex PCR was the method, and the copy in TCRdb shows in-frame clones only, minus some. The sample carries around 140,000 clones, approximately 92% recorded once. Sequencing used peripheral blood, obtained on day 0 of AZD1222 vaccination. These receptors all stem from an adult in good health.

V usage is TRBV5-1 and J usage is TRBJ1-5; the match to TRBD1 covers 8 bases. V was clipped by 0 bases and J by 4 bases; unmatched bases: 3. Germline V gives CDR1 SGHRS, CDR2 YFSETQ. The CDR3 has 15 residues. The CDR3 bases are TGCGCCAGCAGCTTGGGAGACAGGGGAAATCAGCCCCAGCATTTT. This codes for CASSLGDRGNQPQHF.

The gene calls are TRBV27 and TRBJ2-1; TRBD1 matches 7 bases. With V trimmed by 5 bases and J by 0 bases, 4 bases remained unmatched. The CDR3 sequence is 15 residues long. Germline CDR1 reads MNHEY; CDR2 reads SMNVEV (reference sequence). The CDR3 DNA reads as TGTGCCAGCAGTCCACGGGACAGCTCCTACAATGAGCAGTTCTTC. Translated, it gives CASSPRDSSYNEQFF.

V gene TRBV7-6 combines with J gene TRBJ1-3; tentative D call: TRBD1 (6 bases). The CDR3 spans 16 residues. The V gene lost 5 bases and the J gene lost 4 bases, with 18 bases spanning the gap. Germline V gene lookup returns CDR1 SGHVS and CDR2 FNYEAQ. The CDR3 here is CASSPTAGGRGNTIYF. The CDR3 region has the DNA TGTGCCAGCAGCCCTACCGCGGGGGGCCGCGGAAACACCATATATTTT.

The chain is built from TRBV5-1 and TRBJ2-2, with 9 nucleotides matching TRBD1. Germline CDR1 SGHRS, CDR2 YFSETQ. This CDR3 is built from 13 residues. V lost 4 bases to trimming and J lost 7 bases; unmatched junction nucleotides: 2. The CDR3 bases are TGCGCCAGCAGCCCGGACAGGGGCGGGGAGCTGTTTTTT. It specifies CASSPDRGGELFF.

This clone appeared a few times. The rearrangement uses TRBV6-5 and TRBJ2-1, with D unclear. CDR1 is MNHEY, CDR2 SVGAGI, per germline. The CDR3 runs to 13 residues. The ends were cut back, 8 bases at V and 3 bases at J, with 11 bases in the middle. Written as DNA, the CDR3 is TGTGCCAGCCGCCGCGGTTACTACAATGAGCAGTTCTTC. It translates to CASRRGYYNEQFF.

The chain carries TRBV3-1 (or the pseudogene TRBV3-2) and TRBJ1-1, with TRBD1 matching 7 bases. CDR3 length: 16 amino acids. Germline loops: CDR1 LGHDT, CDR2 YNNKEL (reference sequence). V trimming: 4 bases; J trimming: 3 bases; junction bases outside the gene matches: 11. CDR3 sequence: CASSPYRGRGDTEAFF. The CDR3, as DNA: TGTGCCAGCAGCCCATACAGGGGTAGAGGGGACACTGAAGCTTTCTTT.

This clone has only a few counts. The V call is TRBV19, the J call TRBJ2-1; D might be TRBD1 (6 bases). The CDR3 runs to 17 residues. The V gene's germline CDR1 is LNHDA and CDR2 SQIVND (reference sequence). Trimming left V 6 bases short and J 8 bases short, with 26 bases between. The chain's CDR3 is CASSRTSKQGLEDEQFF. The DNA of the CDR3 is TGTGCCAGTAGCCGTACCTCAAAACAGGGTCTTGAAGATGAGCAGTTCTTC.

The V gene is TRBV28, the J gene TRBJ1-4; D possibly corresponds to TRBD1 (5 bases). The CDR3 loop spans 13 amino acids. CDR1 is MDHEN and CDR2 is SYDVKM in the germline V gene. The germline V and J ends were trimmed by 6 bases and 3 bases, with 8 bases remaining between them. This chain's CDR3 is CASRGQANEKLFF. The CDR3 DNA is TGTGCCAGCAGGGGGCAGGCTAATGAAAAACTGTTTTTT.

V gene TRBV30 combines with J gene TRBJ1-2; D is undetermined. The germline gives CDR1 GTSNPN, CDR2 SVGIG (reference sequence). The CDR3 runs to 13 residues. Trimming cost V 2 bases and J 5 bases, with 12 bases left between them. The DNA for the CDR3 is TGTGCCTGGAGTTTGTTATGGCAGTATGGCTACACCTTC. Translated, it gives CAWSLLWQYGYTF.

This chain joins TRBV27 and TRBJ1-6; D is perhaps TRBD1 (5 bases). The CDR3 has 15 residues. The V gene's germline CDR1 is MNHEY and CDR2 SMNVEV (reference sequence). V was trimmed by 3 bases and J by 6 bases, leaving 12 bases between them. This CDR3 reads CASSLAGTFNSPLHF. Written as DNA, the CDR3 is TGTGCCAGCAGTTTGGCCGGGACCTTTAATTCACCCCTCCACTTT.

The chain uses TRBV29-1 and TRBJ1-6; 10 nucleotides match TRBD1. The CDR3 runs to 14 residues. CDR1 and CDR2 (germline): SQVTM, ANQGSEA. The V and J ends lost 7 bases and 10 bases, in that order; junction bases with no gene match: 10. The CDR3 loop reads CSARDRGNDSPLHF. CDR3 nucleotides: TGCAGCGCCCGGGACAGGGGAAATGACTCACCCCTCCACTTT.

This sequence joins TRBV24-1 and TRBJ2-1, with D tentatively TRBD1 (7 bases). Per the germline V gene, CDR1 is KGHDR and CDR2 is SFDVKD. Trimming took 9 bases from V and 3 from J, leaving 17 bases between them. There are 15 residues in the CDR3. The CDR3 region is CATGDHRGLYNEQFF. CDR3 sequence (DNA): TGTGCCACCGGGGACCACAGGGGACTCTACAATGAGCAGTTCTTC.

The V gene is TRBV2, the J gene TRBJ2-1; 7 bases map to TRBD1. The V and J ends lost 6 bases and 7 bases, in that order; junction bases with no gene match: 12. This CDR3 has 15 residues. Germline lookup yields CDR1 SNHLY and CDR2 FYNNEI. The CDR3, as DNA: TGTGCCAGCAGAGAAAGACAGGGATCTGTGAATGAGCAGTTCTTC. Encoded protein: CASRERQGSVNEQFF.

The chain is built from TRBV2 and TRBJ1-6; D is unresolved. The germline CDR1 and CDR2 sequences are SNHLY and FYNNEI. This CDR3 contains 14 residues. V was cut by 4 bases and J by 9 bases, with 13 bases left in between. The CDR3 loop is CASSGTRPSSPLHF. The CDR3 nucleotides read TGTGCCAGCAGTGGGACCCGCCCTAGTTCACCCCTCCACTTT.

The chain is built from TRBV27 and TRBJ2-5, with TRBD1 matching 12 bases. After removal of 2 bases from V and 5 bases from J, the junction contained 9 bases not matched to a gene. Germline loops: CDR1 MNHEY, CDR2 SMNVEV (reference sequence). The CDR3 spans 17 residues. The CDR3 is CASSLNGDRGLRETQYF. The CDR3 bases are TGTGCCAGCAGTTTAAATGGGGACAGGGGGCTCCGGGAGACCCAGTACTTC.

The CDR3 DNA reads TGTGCCAGCAGTTTAAGCCCGGACAGGATTCTATTTTACGAGCAGTACTTC. Residues: CASSLSPDRILFYEQYF. This chain uses TRBV28 with TRBJ2-7, with 7 bases lining up with TRBD1. The length of the CDR3 is 17 residues. The V segment lost 2 bases and the J segment 4 bases; nucleotides outside the gene matches: 14. The germline gives CDR1 MDHEN, CDR2 SYDVKM. The full variable domain, with the rest looked up from reference TRBV28 and TRBJ2-7, is DVKVTQSSRYLVKRTGEKVFLECVQDMDHENMFWYRQDPGLGLRLIYFSYDVKMKEKGDIPEGYSVSREKKERFSLILESASTNQTSMYLCASSLSPDRILFYEQYFGPGTRLTVT.

The rearrangement joins TRBV5-1 to TRBJ2-7; 9 bases are a match to TRBD1. From germline, CDR1 is SGHRS and CDR2 YFSETQ. The V gene end was trimmed by 0 bases and the J gene end by 2 bases; junction bases not matched to a gene: 0. The CDR3 loop spans 14 amino acids. The CDR3: CASSLGDRAYEQYF. The CDR3 DNA is TGCGCCAGCAGCTTGGGGGACAGGGCCTACGAGCAGTACTTC.

The chain recombines TRBV28 with TRBJ1-1; D is unclear. V lost 2 bases, J lost 0 bases, and 13 bases lay in between. The CDR3 spans 16 residues. Germline V lookup: CDR1 MDHEN, CDR2 SYDVKM. The CDR3 sequence is CASSLKWRSVNTEAFF. The CDR3 nucleotides are TGTGCCAGCAGTTTAAAGTGGCGGTCGGTGAACACTGAAGCTTTCTTT.

This chain links TRBV7-9 with TRBJ2-3; D call uncertain. V was pared by 8 bases and J by 1 base, with 10 bases between. Germline V CDR1 and CDR2: SEHNR, FQNEAQ (reference sequence). The CDR3 length is 13 residues. CDR3: CASPGQGTDTQYF. The CDR3 nucleotides read TGTGCCAGCCCCGGGCAGGGCACAGATACGCAGTATTTT.

The chain employs TRBV18 and TRBJ1-4; a weak D match, TRBD1 (5 bases). CDR1 is KGHSH, CDR2 LQKENI, per germline. V shed 1 base and J shed 4 bases, with 10 bases lying between them. The CDR3 runs to 15 residues. The CDR3 protein is CASSPQGHGNEKLFF. The CDR3 DNA follows: TGTGCCAGCTCACCACAGGGGCATGGTAATGAAAAACTGTTTTTT. The full variable domain, its missing parts supplied by reference TRBV18 and TRBJ1-4, is NAGVMQNPRHLVRRRGQEARLRCSPMKGHSHVYWYRQLPEEGLKFMVYLQKENIIDESGMPKERFSAEFPKEGPSILRIQQVVRGDSAAYFCASSPQGHGNEKLFFGSGTQLSVL.

CDR3 loop: CASSATPSSYNEQFF. The CDR3 coding sequence is TGCGCCAGCAGCGCGACCCCCAGCTCCTACAATGAGCAGTTCTTC. The chain has TRBV5-1 and TRBJ2-1; D is unclear. Trimming stripped 4 bases from V and 0 bases from J, with 11 bases between. This CDR3 spans 15 amino acids. Looked up from germline, CDR1 is SGHRS and CDR2 is YFSETQ.

The rearrangement links TRBV7-3 to TRBJ1-1; D ambiguous. CDR3 length: 13 residues. The V end was cut by 0 bases, the J end by 1 base, with 3 bases between. The germline V gene has CDR1 SGHTA and CDR2 FQGTGA. The CDR3 region has the DNA TGTGCCAGCAGCTTAACCCCGAACACTGAAGCTTTCTTT. This encodes CASSLTPNTEAFF. Using reference TRBV7-3 and TRBJ1-1 for the parts outside the CDR3, the full variable domain is GAGVSQTPSNKVTEKGKYVELRCDPISGHTALYWYRQSLGQGPEFLIYFQGTGAADDSGLPNDRFFAVRPEGSVSTLKIQRTERGDSAVYLCASSLTPNTEAFFGQGTRLTVV.

CDR3 nucleotides: TGTGCCAGCAGTGAGTTAGCGACCTCATACGAGCAGTACTTC. Translation gives CASSELATSYEQYF. The V call is TRBV2, the J call TRBJ2-7, with a possible D match to TRBD2 (5 bases). The CDR3 totals 14 residues. V gave up 3 bases and J gave up 4 bases, with 13 bases separating them. Germline loops: CDR1 SNHLY, CDR2 FYNNEI. Full variable domain (outside the CDR3, taken from reference TRBV2 and TRBJ2-7): EPEVTQTPSHQVTQMGQEVILRCVPISNHLYFYWYRQILGQKVEFLVSFYNNEISEKSEIFDDQFSVERPDGSNFTLKIRSTKLEDSAMYFCASSELATSYEQYFGPGTRLTVT.

V and J are TRBV7-2 and TRBJ2-1, with D possibly being TRBD1 (5 bases). Per the germline V gene, CDR1 is SGHTA and CDR2 is FQGNSA. This CDR3 region has 17 residues. The ends were cut back, 6 bases at V and 6 bases at J, with 24 bases in the middle. The CDR3 region is CASSWDVKGKLGNEQFF. The CDR3 nucleotides are TGTGCCAGCAGTTGGGATGTGAAGGGGAAATTGGGCAATGAGCAGTTCTTC.

The V gene is TRBV12-5, the J gene TRBJ1-1; a weak D match, TRBD1 (6 bases). The germline CDR1 and CDR2 sequences are LGHNT and FRNRAP. Trimming pared 3 bases from V and 5 bases from J, leaving 7 bases between. There are 12 residues in the CDR3. In DNA, the CDR3 is TGTGCTAGTGGTTTAAGGGGGACTGAAGCTTTCTTT. Amino acid sequence: CASGLRGTEAFF. Full variable domain (outside the CDR3, taken from reference TRBV12-5 and TRBJ1-1): DARVTQTPRHKVTEMGQEVTMRCQPILGHNTVFWYRQTMMQGLELLAYFRNRAPLDDSGMPKDRFSAEMPDATLATLKIQPSEPRDSAVYFCASGLRGTEAFFGQGTRLTVV.